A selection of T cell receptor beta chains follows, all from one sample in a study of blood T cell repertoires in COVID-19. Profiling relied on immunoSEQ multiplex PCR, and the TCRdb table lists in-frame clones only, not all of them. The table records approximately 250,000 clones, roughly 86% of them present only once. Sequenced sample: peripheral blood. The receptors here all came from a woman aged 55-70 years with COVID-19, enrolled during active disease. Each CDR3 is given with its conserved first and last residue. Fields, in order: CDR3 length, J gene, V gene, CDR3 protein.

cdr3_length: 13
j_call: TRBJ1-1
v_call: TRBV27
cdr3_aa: CASSKTGFLEAFF

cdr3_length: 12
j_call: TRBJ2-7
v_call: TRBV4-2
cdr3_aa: CASSQVRQRLYF

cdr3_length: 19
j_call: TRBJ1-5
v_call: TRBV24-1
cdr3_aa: CATSVPGGTGVDSNQPQHF

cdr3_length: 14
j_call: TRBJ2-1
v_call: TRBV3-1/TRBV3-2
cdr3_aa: CASSRQGLDNEQFF

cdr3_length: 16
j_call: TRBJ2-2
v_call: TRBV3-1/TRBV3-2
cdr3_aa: CASSQGSGIYSGELFF

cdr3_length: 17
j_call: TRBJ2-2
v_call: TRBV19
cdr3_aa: CASSISVGRGIAGELFF

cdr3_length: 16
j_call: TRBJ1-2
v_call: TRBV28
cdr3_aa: CASSLTHRTAGYGYTF

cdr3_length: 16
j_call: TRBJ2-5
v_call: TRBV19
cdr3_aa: CASSIGLAGGFETQYF

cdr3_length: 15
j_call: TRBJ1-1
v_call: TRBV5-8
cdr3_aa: CASSLAGRGGTEAFF

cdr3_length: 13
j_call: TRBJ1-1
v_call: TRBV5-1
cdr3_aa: CASSGRGHTEAFF

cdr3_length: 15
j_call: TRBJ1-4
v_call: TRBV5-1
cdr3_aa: CASSLTTGRGEKLFF

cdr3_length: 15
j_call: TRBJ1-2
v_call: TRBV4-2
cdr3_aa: CASSQGIQVNYGYTF

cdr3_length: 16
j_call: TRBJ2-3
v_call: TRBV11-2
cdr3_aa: CASSQLAGASTDTQYF

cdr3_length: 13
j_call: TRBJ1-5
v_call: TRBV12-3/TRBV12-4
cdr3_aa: CASNGAAHQPQHF

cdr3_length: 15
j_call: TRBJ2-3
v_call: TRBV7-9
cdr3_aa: CASSPTRGGTDTQYF

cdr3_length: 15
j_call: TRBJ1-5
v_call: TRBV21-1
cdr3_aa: CASSKNSQRNQPQHF

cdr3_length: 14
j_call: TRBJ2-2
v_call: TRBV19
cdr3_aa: CASSTRTGAGELFF

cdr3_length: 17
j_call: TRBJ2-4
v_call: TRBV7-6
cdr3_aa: CASSPLRISGRVNIQYF

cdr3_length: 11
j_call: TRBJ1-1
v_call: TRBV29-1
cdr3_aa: CSVTGTTEAFF

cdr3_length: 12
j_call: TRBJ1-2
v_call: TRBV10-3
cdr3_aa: CAISELADGYTF

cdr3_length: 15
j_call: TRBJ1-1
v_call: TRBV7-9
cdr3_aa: CASSSLTGTNTEAFF

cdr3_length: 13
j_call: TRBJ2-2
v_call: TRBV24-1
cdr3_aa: CATSAVNTGELFF

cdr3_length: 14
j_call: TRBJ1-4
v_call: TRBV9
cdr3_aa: CASSPPGQNEKLFF

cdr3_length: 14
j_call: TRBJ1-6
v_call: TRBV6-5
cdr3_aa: CASRTGGSGSPLHF

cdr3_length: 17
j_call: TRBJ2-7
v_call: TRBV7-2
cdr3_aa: CASSLSAFWTGSYEQYF

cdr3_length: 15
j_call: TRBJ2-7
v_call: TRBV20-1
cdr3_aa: CSASVTSGVPYEQYF

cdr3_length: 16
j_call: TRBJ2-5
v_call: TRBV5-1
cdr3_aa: CASSLDRVGSQETQYF

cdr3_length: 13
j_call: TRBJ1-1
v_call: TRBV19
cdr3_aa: CASRDRGRTEAFF

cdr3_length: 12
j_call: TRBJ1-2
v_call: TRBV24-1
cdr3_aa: CATSERDYGYTF

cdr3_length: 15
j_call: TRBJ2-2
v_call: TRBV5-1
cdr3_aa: CASSLGTGTAGELFF

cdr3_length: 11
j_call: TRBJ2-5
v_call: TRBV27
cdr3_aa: CARDREETQYF

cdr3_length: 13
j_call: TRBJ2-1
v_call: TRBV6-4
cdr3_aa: CASSVTAVNEQFF

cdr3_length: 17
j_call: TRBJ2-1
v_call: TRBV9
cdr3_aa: CASSVAGGQSTYNEQFF

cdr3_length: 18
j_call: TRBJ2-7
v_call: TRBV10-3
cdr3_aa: CAISDTRVLAGNSYEQYF

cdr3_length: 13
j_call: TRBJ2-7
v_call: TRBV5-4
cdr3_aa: CASSRGDSYEQYF

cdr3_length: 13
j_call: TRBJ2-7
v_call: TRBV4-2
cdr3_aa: CASSDGSGDEQYF

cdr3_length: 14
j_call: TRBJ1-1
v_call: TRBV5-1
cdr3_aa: CASSVRQGDTEAFF

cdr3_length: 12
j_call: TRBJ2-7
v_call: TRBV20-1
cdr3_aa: CSASGSYYEQYF

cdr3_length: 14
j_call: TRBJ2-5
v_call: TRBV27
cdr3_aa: CASTETPGGGTQYF